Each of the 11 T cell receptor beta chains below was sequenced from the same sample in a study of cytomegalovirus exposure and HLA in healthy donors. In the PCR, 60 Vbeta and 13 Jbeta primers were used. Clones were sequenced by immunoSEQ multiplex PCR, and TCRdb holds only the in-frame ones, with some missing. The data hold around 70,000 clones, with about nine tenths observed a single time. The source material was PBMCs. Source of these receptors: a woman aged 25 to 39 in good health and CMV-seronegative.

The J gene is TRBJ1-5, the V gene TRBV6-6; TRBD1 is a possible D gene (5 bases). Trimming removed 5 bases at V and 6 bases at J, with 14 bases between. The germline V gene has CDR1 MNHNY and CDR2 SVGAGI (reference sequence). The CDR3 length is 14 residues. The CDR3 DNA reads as TGTGCCAGCAGTCTAGGAGGGGATGCTCAGCCCCAGCATTTT. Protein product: CASSLGGDAQPQHF.

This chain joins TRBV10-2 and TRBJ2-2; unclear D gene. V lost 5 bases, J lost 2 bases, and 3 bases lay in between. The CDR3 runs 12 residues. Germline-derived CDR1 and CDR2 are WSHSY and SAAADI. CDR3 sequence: CASSPNTGELFF. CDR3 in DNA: TGCGCCAGCAGTCCAAACACCGGGGAGCTGTTTTTT.

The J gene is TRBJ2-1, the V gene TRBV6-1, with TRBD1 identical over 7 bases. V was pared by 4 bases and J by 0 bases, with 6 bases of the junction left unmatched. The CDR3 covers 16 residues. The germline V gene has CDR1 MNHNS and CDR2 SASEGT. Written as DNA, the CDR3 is TGTGCCAGCAGTGGGCCGACAGGGAGCTCCTACAATGAGCAGTTCTTC. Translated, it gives CASSGPTGSSYNEQFF.

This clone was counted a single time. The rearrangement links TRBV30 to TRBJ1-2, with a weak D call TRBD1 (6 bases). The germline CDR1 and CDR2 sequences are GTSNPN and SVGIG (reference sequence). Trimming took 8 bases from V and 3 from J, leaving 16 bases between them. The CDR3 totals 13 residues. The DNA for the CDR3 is TGTGCCGGAACTCACAGGGACGACTATGGCTACACCTTC. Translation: CAGTHRDDYGYTF.

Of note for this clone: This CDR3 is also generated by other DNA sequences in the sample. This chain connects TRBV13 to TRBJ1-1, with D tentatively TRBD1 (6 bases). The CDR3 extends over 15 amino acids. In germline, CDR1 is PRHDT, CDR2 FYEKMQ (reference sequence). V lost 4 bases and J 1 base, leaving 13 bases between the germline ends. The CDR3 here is CASSSSSRGNTEAFF. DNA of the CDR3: TGTGCCAGCAGCTCGTCCAGCAGGGGGAACACTGAAGCTTTCTTT. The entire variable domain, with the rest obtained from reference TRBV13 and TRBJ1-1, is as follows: AAGVIQSPRHLIKEKRETATLKCYPIPRHDTVYWYQQGPGQDPQFLISFYEKMQSDKGSIPDRFSAQQFSDYHSELNMSSLELGDSALYFCASSSSSRGNTEAFFGQGTRLTVV.

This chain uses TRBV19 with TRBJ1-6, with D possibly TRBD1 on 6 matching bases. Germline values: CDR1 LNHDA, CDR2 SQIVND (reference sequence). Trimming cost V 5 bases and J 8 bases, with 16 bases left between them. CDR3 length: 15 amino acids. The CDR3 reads CASSRTGMGDSPLHF. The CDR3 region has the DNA TGTGCCAGTAGTCGAACAGGGATGGGAGATTCACCCCTCCACTTT.

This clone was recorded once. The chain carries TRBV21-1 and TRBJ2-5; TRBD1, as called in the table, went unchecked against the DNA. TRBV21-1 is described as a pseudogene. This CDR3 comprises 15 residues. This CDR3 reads CASSKKGPQGETQYF. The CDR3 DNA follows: TGTGCCAGCAGCAAGAAGGGTCCCCAGGGGGAGACCCAGTACTTC.

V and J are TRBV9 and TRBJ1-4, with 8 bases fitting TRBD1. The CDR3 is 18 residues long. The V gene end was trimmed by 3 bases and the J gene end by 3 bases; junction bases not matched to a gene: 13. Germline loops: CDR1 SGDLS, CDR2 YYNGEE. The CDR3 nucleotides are TGTGCCAGCAGCGCGACAGGGGACGGTATTGTAGCTAATGAAAAACTGTTTTTT. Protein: CASSATGDGIVANEKLFF.

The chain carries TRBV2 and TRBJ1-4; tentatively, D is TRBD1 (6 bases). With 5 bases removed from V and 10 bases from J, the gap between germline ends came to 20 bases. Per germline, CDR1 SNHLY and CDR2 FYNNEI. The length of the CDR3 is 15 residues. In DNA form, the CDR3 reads TGTGCCAGCAGTTACAGGGATCCTGGTGCAGGAAAACTGTTTTTT. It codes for CASSYRDPGAGKLFF.

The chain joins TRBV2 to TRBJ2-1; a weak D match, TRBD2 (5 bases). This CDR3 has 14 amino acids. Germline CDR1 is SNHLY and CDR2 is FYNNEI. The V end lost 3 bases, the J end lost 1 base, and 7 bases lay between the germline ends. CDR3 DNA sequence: TGTGCCAGCAGTGACGGGGTGTCCTACAATGAGCAGTTCTTC. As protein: CASSDGVSYNEQFF.

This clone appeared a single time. CDR3 region: CATSRGLSYEQYF. The CDR3 DNA reads as TGTGCCACCAGCAGAGGTCTATCCTACGAGCAGTACTTC. The chain uses TRBV15 and TRBJ2-7; D remains unclear. V lost 1 base to trimming and J lost 1 base, with 5 bases between them. Germline V gene lookup returns CDR1 LNHNV and CDR2 YYDKDF (reference sequence). This CDR3 is built from 13 residues.